This T cell receptor (beta chain) was recorded in a study of T cell responses to AZD1222 COVID-19 vaccine. The overall study: Second-dose groups at about 4 or about 12 weeks were pooled.

General study results and limits: Repertoires were obtained only post-peak T cell response. Clonal diversity may have been underestimated in mostly white British donors.

The CDR3 covers 15 residues. Germline CDR1 reads MGHDK; CDR2 reads SYGVNS. Notes on this clone: Antigen: not known. An end of the junction does not agree with germline; a read error may underlie this.

Profiling relied on immunoSEQ multiplex PCR, and the TCRdb table lists in-frame clones only, not all of them. This sample has around 180,000 clones; almost 90% occur once, and the top ten carry about 0.49%. This chain uses TRBV25-1 with TRBJ2-1; 9 bases are a match to TRBD1. The specimen was peripheral blood, collected on day 0 of AZD1222 vaccination. The clonotype was recovered from an adult in good health. The CDR3 reads CASRESGTGYNEQFF. CDR3 in DNA: TGTGCCAGCAGAGAATCCGGGACAGGGTACAATGAGCAGTTCTTC.